Sequencing of this T cell receptor (beta chain) was carried out in a study of cytomegalovirus exposure and HLA in healthy donors. Vbeta (60) and Jbeta (13) primers were used in the PCR. TCRdb keeps only in-frame clones here, not all; method: immunoSEQ multiplex PCR. Of over 120,000 clones listed, more than 70% are singletons. This clone was detected only once. Regarding donors, all were healthy bone marrow donors. V was clipped by 0 bases and J by 0 bases; unmatched bases: 6. The CDR3 covers 17 residues. Germline CDR1 reads WNHNN; CDR2 reads SYGVQD (reference sequence). The receptor comes from a man in his fifties or sixties in good health and CMV-seronegative. The specimen was PBMCs. The genes are TRBV10-1 and TRBJ2-3, with 7 bases matching TRBD2. CDR3 DNA: TGCGCCAGCAGTGAGTCGGGAACTAGCGCGAGCACAGATACGCAGTATTTT. Protein: CASSESGTSASTDTQYF.